This T cell receptor (beta chain) originates from a study of T cell repertoires in cytomegalovirus infection. MiXCR, applied by TCRdb to the reads, yields one record per CDR3 protein. Of 350,000 to 500,000 distinct CDR3 sequences listed, 30% to 40% are singletons. To note about this clonotype: The antigen is unknown. The CDR3 end shows no conserved phenylalanine or tryptophan, and so a read error is likely.

General study results and limits: There were carriers of CMV plus the relevant HLA, and cumulative public TCR beta family frequency identified them. Dominant in the ex vivo response were TCR beta clonotypes restricted by HLA-C and specific for CMV.

CDR3 length: 15 residues. CDR1 MNHNS and CDR2 SASEGT come from the germline V gene. The V gene lost 2 bases and the J gene lost 0 bases, with 9 bases spanning the gap. The V gene is TRBV6-1, the J gene TRBJ2-3, with no clear D. The TCR sequence derives from a human donor in good health (CMV status not recorded). Some clones in this sample may be carry-over from other donors' samples. The sequenced material came from PBMCs. The CDR3 protein is CASSELPLSTDTQYC. The CDR3 DNA sequence: TGTGCCAGCAGTGAACTCCCCCTCAGCACAGATACGCAGTATTGT.